This T cell receptor beta chain was captured in a study of blood T cell repertoires in COVID-19. Only in-frame clones appear in the TCRdb table, and some are missing; sequencing was by immunoSEQ multiplex PCR. This repertoire shows some 160,000 clones, roughly four fifths found once; its top ten account for roughly 2.7%. Germline V gene data show CDR1 as SNHLY and CDR2 as FYNNEI. There are 16 residues in the CDR3. Trimming left V 3 bases short and J 1 base short, with 12 bases between. V is TRBV2 and J is TRBJ2-2; perhaps TRBD2 as D (6 bases). Sequenced input: peripheral blood. This TCR derives from a woman over 75 with COVID-19, enrolled during active disease. Here the CDR3 DNA reads TGTGCCAGCAGTGAGACGGGACTCCTGAACACCGGGGAGCTGTTTTTT. This gives the protein CASSETGLLNTGELFF.